This T cell receptor (beta chain) was recovered during a study of blood T cell repertoires in COVID-19. Study overall: The origin of the acute and convalescent COVID-19 samples was the United States, Italy and Spain. From T cells, B-cell-depleted T cells, or PBMCs came the material, which was cDNA or gDNA.

This clone was recorded a few times. The CDR3 is 12 amino acids. V lost 6 bases and J lost 5; bases outside the gene matches: 4. Germline CDR1 and CDR2: LGHDT and YNNKEL (reference sequence). Original data processing: Using reference gene primer amplification, nucleated cell counts were estimated. Sequencing was performed with immunoSEQ multiplex PCR; in TCRdb, only in-frame clones are kept and a portion is missing. The DNA was the basis for D and trimming; V, J and clone size are from that table. This sample carries tens of thousands of clones, nearly 90% of them seen once, and the ten largest clones take more than 1.5%.

The chain carries TRBV3-1 (or the pseudogene TRBV3-2) and TRBJ2-7, with TRBD2 matching over 7 bases. The clonotype comes from a woman aged 55-69 years with active COVID-19. Sequenced material: peripheral blood. The CDR3 loop is CASRGRAHEQYF. The CDR3 DNA reads as TGTGCCAGCAGAGGGAGGGCCCACGAGCAGTACTTC.